This T cell receptor beta chain was recovered during a study of blood T cells in healthy people across ages. Healthy Caucasians from Russia aged roughly 6 to 100 served as donors. Investigators took 9.5 to 10 milliliters of peripheral blood from every donor. The study isolated at least 7 million PBMCs from each sample. Trimming at V came to 5 bases and at J to 7 bases, leaving 2 bases not matched to a gene. From germline, CDR1 is SGHRS and CDR2 YFSETQ. The CDR3 has 13 amino acids. With a J-beta primer mix and a sample-barcoded 5' primer, a second PCR ran about 6 to 11 cycles. Each CDR3 protein gets one entry after TCRdb re-called the 5' RACE reads with MiXCR. Of roughly 1,700,000 distinct CDR3 sequences listed, 28% are singletons. Whole-study results and caveats: There were more naive CD4+ cells and higher diversity in long-lived donors than in aged donors.

In regard to this clonotype: The antigen is undetermined.

The sequence was collected from a woman aged 25 to 45 in good health. The sequencing input was blood. The chain combines TRBV5-1 with TRBJ1-6; 8 bases align to TRBD1. CDR3 DNA: TGCGCCAGCAGGACAGGGGACAATTCACCCCTCCACTTT. As protein: CASRTGDNSPLHF.